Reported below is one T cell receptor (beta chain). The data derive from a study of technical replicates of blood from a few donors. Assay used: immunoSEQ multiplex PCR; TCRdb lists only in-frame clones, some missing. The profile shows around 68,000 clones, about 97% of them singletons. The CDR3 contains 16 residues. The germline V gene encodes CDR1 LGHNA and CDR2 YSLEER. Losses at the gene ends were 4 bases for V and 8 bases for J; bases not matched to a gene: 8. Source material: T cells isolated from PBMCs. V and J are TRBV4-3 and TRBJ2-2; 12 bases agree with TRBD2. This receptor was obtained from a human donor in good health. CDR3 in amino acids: CASSLGLAGLSGELFF. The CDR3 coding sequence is TGCGCCAGCAGCCTTGGACTAGCGGGACTATCAGGGGAGCTGTTTTTT.